Below are 26 T cell receptor beta chains sequenced from a single sample in a study of T-cell reconstitution after alpha-beta-depleted transplantation in children. Preparing the TCRbeta library involved the use of unique molecular identifiers. MiXCR, run by TCRdb on the PCR reads, gives a single entry per CDR3 protein. The data hold about 4,200 distinct CDR3 sequences, with approximately 20% observed a single time. The sample here was PBMCs, mostly from graft donor cells, taken 180 days after TCRalphabeta/CD19-depleted stem cell transplant. The receptors were gathered from a male patient aged 2-10 years who had a stem cell transplant for acute lymphoblastic leukemia, so the T cells may come from the graft donor.

Turning to this clonotype: A clone one base away is much larger, so this may be a read error. This chain links TRBV5-4 with TRBJ2-2; 8 nucleotides align to TRBD1. Germline V CDR1 and CDR2: SGHNT, YYREEE (reference sequence). This CDR3 is built from 14 residues. The CDR3 nucleotides are TGTGCCAGCAGACCAGGGGGCGCCGCCGGGGAGCTGCTTTTT. Protein product: CASRPGGAAGELLF.

This clonotype was counted ten times or more. The J gene is TRBJ1-6, the V gene TRBV5-1, with D possibly being TRBD1 (5 bases). The germline V gene has CDR1 SGHRS and CDR2 YFSETQ. The CDR3 is 16 amino acids. V was cut by 4 bases and J by 10 bases, with 21 bases left in between. CDR3 DNA: TGCGCCAGCAGCGCGACCGGGACTCTTTCCCAGTCACCCCTCCACTTT. Its protein product is CASSATGTLSQSPLHF.

This rearrangement joins TRBV19 to TRBJ2-1; D ambiguous. Looked up from germline, CDR1 is LNHDA and CDR2 is SQIVND (reference sequence). The CDR3 consists of 13 residues. V was clipped by 2 bases and J by 5 bases, with 7 bases between them. CDR3 bases: TGTGCCAGTAGTATAAGGATTCACAATGAGCAGTTCTTC. Translation gives CASSIRIHNEQFF.

This clonotype was detected ten times or more. The rearrangement uses TRBV24-1 and TRBJ2-7, with TRBD1 as a possible D gene (5 bases). CDR3 length equals 16 residues. Per germline, CDR1 KGHDR and CDR2 SFDVKD. Trimming took off 6 bases at V and 7 bases at J, with 24 bases between the two ends. CDR3 nucleotide sequence: TGTGCCACCAGTATTGTTGTGGGGCACAGAGATCGGGAGCAGTACTTC. The encoded protein is CATSIVVGHRDREQYF.

This clonotype was recorded many times. The V and J genes are TRBV12-3 or TRBV12-4 and TRBJ1-1, with D possibly being TRBD1 (5 bases). This CDR3 comprises 14 residues. Trimming stripped 5 bases from V and 7 bases from J, with 17 bases between. The CDR3: CASSLGGVTVEAFF. The CDR3 coding sequence is TGTGCCAGCAGTCTCGGAGGGGTTACGGTTGAAGCTTTCTTT.

This clonotype came up many times. The V and J genes are TRBV12-3 or TRBV12-4 and TRBJ1-3, with 8 bases matching TRBD1. J lost 3 bases, V lost 5 bases, and 6 bases had no gene match. The length of the CDR3 is 15 residues. CDR3 nucleotide sequence: TGTGCCAGCAGTCTAGGGGACAGGAGTGGAAACACCATATATTTT. It specifies CASSLGDRSGNTIYF.

This clonotype was counted ten times or more. The V gene is TRBV19, the J gene TRBJ2-1, with 7 bases identical to TRBD2. CDR3 length equals 15 residues. The junction had 11 bases not matched to a gene; V was cut back by 5 bases and J by 7 bases. Germline V gives CDR1 LNHDA, CDR2 SQIVND (reference sequence). CDR3 coding DNA: TGTGCCAGTAGTCAAGGGAGGGCCCTCCGGAATGAGCAGTTCTTC. Its translation: CASSQGRALRNEQFF.

The CDR3 reads CASSSQPTLPEKLFF. The CDR3 DNA is TGTGCCAGCAGTTCCCAACCTACCCTACCTGAAAAACTGTTTTTT. The chain joins TRBV27 to TRBJ1-4; D is unresolved. Germline V gene lookup returns CDR1 MNHEY and CDR2 SMNVEV (reference sequence). The V gene lost 4 bases and the J gene lost 7 bases, with 16 bases spanning the gap. There are 15 residues in the CDR3.

This clonotype was recorded at least ten times. V gene TRBV7-9 combines with J gene TRBJ2-5; D uncertain. Germline CDR1 is SEHNR and CDR2 is FQNEAQ (reference sequence). The V end was cut by 6 bases, the J end by 2 bases, with 7 bases between. The CDR3 has 12 residues. This CDR3 is CASRVGQETQYF. CDR3 DNA sequence: TGTGCCAGCAGAGTAGGTCAAGAGACCCAGTACTTC.

By sample fraction, this clonotype is medium-sized. V is TRBV28 and J is TRBJ1-2; D call uncertain. CDR3 length: 12 amino acids. Germline CDR1 MDHEN, CDR2 SYDVKM. The ends were cut back, 3 bases at V and 8 bases at J, with 10 bases in the middle. This CDR3 is CASSFGLLGYTF. As DNA, the CDR3 is TGTGCCAGCAGTTTTGGACTATTGGGCTACACCTTC.

The sample holds many counts of this clonotype. The V call is TRBV20-1, the J call TRBJ1-5; D is unresolved. Germline V gene lookup returns CDR1 DFQATT and CDR2 SNEGSKA (reference sequence). The ends were cut back, 1 base at V and 2 bases at J, with 9 bases in the middle. CDR3 length: 14 amino acids. CDR3 amino acids: CSARGQNRNQPQHF. Written as DNA, the CDR3 is TGCAGTGCTAGAGGGCAAAATCGCAATCAGCCCCAGCATTTT.

The rearrangement links TRBV3-1 to TRBJ2-7; 7 bases fit TRBD1. The CDR3 length is 16 residues. V lost 0 bases, J lost 4 bases, and 9 bases stayed unmatched. Per the germline V gene, CDR1 is LGHDT and CDR2 is YNNKEL (reference sequence). CDR3 DNA: TGTGCCAGCAGCCAAGAACCGGGACAGCGAATTTACGAGCAGTACTTC. This sequence encodes CASSQEPGQRIYEQYF.

This clonotype was seen many times. This chain uses TRBV11-3 with TRBJ2-6; D ambiguous. Germline lookup yields CDR1 SGHNT and CDR2 YENEEA. Trimming removed 0 bases at V and 2 bases at J, with 8 bases between. CDR3 size: 16 residues. CDR3 DNA sequence: TGTGCCAGCAGCTTAGATTCTGGGACTGGGGCCAACGTCCTGACTTTC. Amino acids: CASSLDSGTGANVLTF.

CDR3 DNA: TGTGCCAGCAGCGTGGGACTAGCGGGAGCCTACGAGCAGTACTTC. Protein: CASSVGLAGAYEQYF. J is TRBJ2-7 and V is TRBV5-6; 14 bases match TRBD2. The CDR3 spans 15 residues. Unmatched junction bases numbered 2, after V lost 4 bases and J lost 2 bases. Germline V lookup: CDR1 SGHDT, CDR2 YYEEEE.

Ten or more counts support this clonotype. The chain couples TRBV3-1 to TRBJ1-2; D remains unclear. This CDR3 region has 14 residues. Trimming left V 4 bases short and J 3 bases short, with 12 bases between. Germline assignment: CDR1 LGHDT and CDR2 YNNKEL (reference sequence). The CDR3 is CASSPRWDDYGYTF. The CDR3 DNA reads as TGTGCCAGCAGCCCCCGATGGGATGACTATGGCTACACCTTC.

The sample holds many counts of this clonotype. This sequence joins TRBV14 and TRBJ1-2; TRBD1 is a possible D gene (5 bases). CDR3 length equals 12 residues. Per germline, CDR1 SGHDN and CDR2 FVKESK. Trimming left V 3 bases short and J 13 bases short, with 15 bases between. The CDR3 here is CASSHRGTIPTF. In DNA form, the CDR3 reads TGTGCCAGCAGCCACCGCGGGACGATCCCCACCTTC.

This clonotype showed up many times. J is TRBJ2-7 and V is TRBV12-3 or TRBV12-4; 7 bases align to TRBD1. The V and J ends lost 8 bases and 2 bases, in that order; junction bases with no gene match: 18. CDR3 size: 17 residues. The CDR3 nucleotides read TGTGCCAGCGTATTACTTACTGGGGACAGCCGGACCTACGAGCAGTACTTC. Its protein is CASVLLTGDSRTYEQYF.

The chain recombines TRBV20-1 with TRBJ2-2; the D call may be TRBD1 or TRBD2 (6 bases each). This CDR3 is built from 15 residues. Between the trimmed V and J ends, which lost 3 bases and 6 bases, there was a span of 17 bases. Germline lookup yields CDR1 DFQATT and CDR2 SNEGSKA (reference sequence). The CDR3 DNA sequence: TGCAGTGCTAGTTTCCACCACAGGGACTCCGGGGAGCTGTTTTTT. It translates to CSASFHHRDSGELFF.

This clonotype showed up many times. The chain links TRBV20-1 to TRBJ2-3, with D perhaps matching TRBD2 (5 bases). V dropped 8 bases and J dropped 7 bases, with 28 bases sitting between them. The germline V gene encodes CDR1 DFQATT and CDR2 SNEGSKA (reference sequence). The CDR3 covers 16 residues. This chain's CDR3 is CSSTSEGWNTIYTQYF. CDR3 nucleotide sequence: TGCAGTTCAACCTCCGAGGGCTGGAATACGATATATACGCAGTATTTT.

This sequence joins TRBV7-2 and TRBJ2-5; the D is unclear. This CDR3 has 15 amino acids. Trimming shortened V by 5 bases and J by 4 bases, and 17 bases separated the two germline ends. Germline V gene sequence: CDR1 SGHTA, CDR2 FQGNSA. CDR3 sequence: CASSPPGRARETQYF. DNA of the CDR3: TGTGCCAGCAGCCCCCCGGGCCGCGCACGAGAGACCCAGTACTTC.

This clonotype rates as medium-sized. The chain carries TRBV7-9 and TRBJ2-7; TRBD1 matches 8 bases. The CDR3 sequence is 13 residues long. V trimming: 5 bases; J trimming: 5 bases; junction bases outside the gene matches: 5. Germline values: CDR1 SEHNR, CDR2 FQNEAQ (reference sequence). The CDR3, as DNA: TGTGCCAGCAGCCCGGACAGGGCCCACGAGCAGTACTTC. Protein: CASSPDRAHEQYF.

This clonotype has at least ten counts. This chain links TRBV18 with TRBJ1-5; D call uncertain. V lost 3 bases, J lost 2 bases, and 8 bases lay in between. The CDR3 totals 14 residues. Germline lookup yields CDR1 KGHSH and CDR2 LQKENI. The CDR3 DNA follows: TGTGCCAGCTCACCGGGAAGCGGCAATCAGCCCCAGCATTTT. Encoded protein: CASSPGSGNQPQHF. Looking up the rest from reference TRBV18 and TRBJ1-5 gives the full variable domain: NAGVMQNPRHLVRRRGQEARLRCSPMKGHSHVYWYRQLPEEGLKFMVYLQKENIIDESGMPKERFSAEFPKEGPSILRIQQVVRGDSAAYFCASSPGSGNQPQHFGDGTRLSIL.

This clonotype was seen at least ten times. The chain links TRBV6-5 to TRBJ2-1, with D perhaps TRBD2 (5 bases). The CDR3 runs 15 residues. Deletions cut 7 bases from V and 0 bases from J, with 13 bases between. Germline lookup yields CDR1 MNHEY and CDR2 SVGAGI. The CDR3 DNA reads as TGTGCCAGCACCATTCCCCGGGGCTCCTACAATGAGCAGTTCTTC. It codes for CASTIPRGSYNEQFF.

The V call is TRBV5-2, the J call TRBJ2-7; TRBD2 is taken as the D call from the table, unchecked against the DNA. TRBV5-2 is noted as a pseudogene. The CDR3 runs to 13 residues. This chain's CDR3 is CAMGPGGRGEQYF. The CDR3, as DNA: TGTGCCATGGGCCCCGGTGGGCGGGGCGAGCAGTACTTC.

The table lists this clonotype with many counts. This chain joins TRBV3-1 and TRBJ2-1; D gene unclear. The CDR3 loop spans 11 amino acids. V gave up 1 base and J gave up 10 bases, with 5 bases separating them. Germline CDR1 and CDR2: LGHDT and YNNKEL (reference sequence). The CDR3 loop reads CASSQASEQFF. In nucleotides, the CDR3 is TGTGCCAGCAGCCAAGCGAGCGAGCAGTTCTTC.

By its share, this clonotype is medium-sized (0.01 to 0.1%). At one of its ends the junction is not consistent with the germline gene, which may arise from a read error. The J gene is TRBJ2-1, the V gene TRBV7-7, with 12 bases aligning to TRBD2. The germline CDR1 and CDR2 sequences are SSHAT and FNYEAQ (reference sequence). The CDR3 has 18 amino acids. In nucleotides, the CDR3 is TGTGCTAGCAGCTCCCGGCCGCCGGGACTAGCGGGTATCAATGAGCAGTTCTTC. Its protein is CASSSRPPGLAGINEQFF.